Listed below are T cell receptor beta chains from one sample, sequenced in a study of CD8 T cells in ankylosing spondylitis. MiXCR was run by TCRdb on the 5' RACE reads, yielding one entry per CDR3 protein. Of 210,000 or so distinct CDR3 sequences detected, around 8% appear once; the ten largest clones hold more than 4%. The sequencing input was blood, either unsorted or a sorted T cell fraction (not recorded which). The receptor set was obtained from a female donor with ankylosing spondylitis or in good health (not recorded which). The conserved cysteine and the conserved F or W are not part of the CDR3 here. Each record gives: J gene, V gene, CDR3 protein.

J gene: TRBJ2-7
V gene: TRBV7-2
CDR3 protein: ASSPSLGTGGLEQY

J gene: TRBJ2-7
V gene: TRBV30
CDR3 protein: AWSEPAGDGSYEQY

J gene: TRBJ2-1
V gene: TRBV2
CDR3 protein: ASRRSGRSSYNEQF

J gene: TRBJ2-1
V gene: TRBV29-1
CDR3 protein: SAEVGYNEQF

J gene: TRBJ2-7
V gene: TRBV11-2
CDR3 protein: ASRWTGDHEQY

J gene: TRBJ2-1
V gene: TRBV9
CDR3 protein: ASSVGTTSYNEQF

J gene: TRBJ2-7
V gene: TRBV25-1
CDR3 protein: ASSGLLKGQLGLGQY

J gene: TRBJ1-1
V gene: TRBV6-2/TRBV6-3
CDR3 protein: ASSRWDREAF

J gene: TRBJ2-3
V gene: TRBV5-1
CDR3 protein: ASSWSWERTDTQY

J gene: TRBJ1-2
V gene: TRBV5-6
CDR3 protein: ASNPDRGNYGYT

J gene: TRBJ1-2
V gene: TRBV12-3/TRBV12-4
CDR3 protein: ASSPNLGVNGYT

J gene: TRBJ2-3
V gene: TRBV11-2
CDR3 protein: ASSFDGRRFDTQY

J gene: TRBJ2-2
V gene: TRBV5-1
CDR3 protein: ASSFGRERRGELF

J gene: TRBJ1-4
V gene: TRBV12-3/TRBV12-4
CDR3 protein: ASRDARGEKLF

J gene: TRBJ1-6
V gene: TRBV5-4
CDR3 protein: ASSSGPDNSPLH

J gene: TRBJ2-5
V gene: TRBV6-2/TRBV6-3
CDR3 protein: ASRGRDSHPKTQY

J gene: TRBJ1-1
V gene: TRBV18
CDR3 protein: ASSPAGANTEAF

J gene: TRBJ2-7
V gene: TRBV20-1
CDR3 protein: SARRRFTYEQY

J gene: TRBJ1-5
V gene: TRBV12-5
CDR3 protein: ASGLGVGRPQH

J gene: TRBJ2-2
V gene: TRBV15
CDR3 protein: AILGEGCANTGELF

J gene: TRBJ1-2
V gene: TRBV6-2/TRBV6-3
CDR3 protein: ASSYPLDRAFYGYT

J gene: TRBJ1-2
V gene: TRBV20-1
CDR3 protein: SARPEQGAGYGYT

J gene: TRBJ2-7
V gene: TRBV15
CDR3 protein: ATSRDLAAYEQY

J gene: TRBJ2-1
V gene: TRBV18
CDR3 protein: ASTIAGGYNEQF

J gene: TRBJ2-1
V gene: TRBV6-1
CDR3 protein: ASSVRGQYNEQF

J gene: TRBJ1-1
V gene: TRBV7-9
CDR3 protein: ASSLRGPMNTEAF

J gene: TRBJ1-4
V gene: TRBV19
CDR3 protein: ASSAGTGNEKLF

J gene: TRBJ2-1
V gene: TRBV29-1
CDR3 protein: SVDRRVDEQF

J gene: TRBJ2-7
V gene: TRBV5-1
CDR3 protein: ASSFTGEQY

J gene: TRBJ2-5
V gene: TRBV7-2
CDR3 protein: ASSPQRQQETQY

J gene: TRBJ1-2
V gene: TRBV3-1
CDR3 protein: ASSQGLWFNGYT

J gene: TRBJ2-1
V gene: TRBV9
CDR3 protein: ASSVGRDRGYTLNEQF

J gene: TRBJ1-1
V gene: TRBV5-1
CDR3 protein: ASRGNMNTEAF

J gene: TRBJ2-7
V gene: TRBV20-1
CDR3 protein: SAMPIPRGGEQY

J gene: TRBJ2-7
V gene: TRBV19
CDR3 protein: ATSTGGQGVSYEQY

J gene: TRBJ2-7
V gene: TRBV23-1
CDR3 protein: ASSQRPGPGSYEQY

J gene: TRBJ1-2
V gene: TRBV3-1
CDR3 protein: ASSQAGTDNYGYT

J gene: TRBJ2-6
V gene: TRBV7-2
CDR3 protein: ASPLAGVFSGANVLT

J gene: TRBJ2-7
V gene: TRBV29-1
CDR3 protein: SVEPSGSPYEQY

J gene: TRBJ2-1
V gene: TRBV25-1
CDR3 protein: ASSESAGYYNEQF

J gene: TRBJ2-7
V gene: TRBV12-3/TRBV12-4
CDR3 protein: ASSSRRAYEQY

J gene: TRBJ2-6
V gene: TRBV7-2
CDR3 protein: ASSLVGGAPGANVLT

J gene: TRBJ2-3
V gene: TRBV13
CDR3 protein: ASSSDGRDTQY

J gene: TRBJ2-3
V gene: TRBV6-1
CDR3 protein: ASAAGRADTQY

J gene: TRBJ1-1
V gene: TRBV5-1
CDR3 protein: ASSLTLQGGYTEAF

J gene: TRBJ2-7
V gene: TRBV9
CDR3 protein: ASSVGQRETRTYEQY

J gene: TRBJ2-5
V gene: TRBV6-2/TRBV6-3
CDR3 protein: ASSFPGLAAETQY

J gene: TRBJ2-5
V gene: TRBV7-9
CDR3 protein: ASSLQKAEETQY

J gene: TRBJ1-2
V gene: TRBV5-1
CDR3 protein: ASSLRTERSGYT

J gene: TRBJ2-1
V gene: TRBV25-1
CDR3 protein: ASSPSGIEQF

J gene: TRBJ2-7
V gene: TRBV20-1
CDR3 protein: SSGIGYEQY

J gene: TRBJ2-7
V gene: TRBV7-2
CDR3 protein: ASSPRAGAYEQY

J gene: TRBJ2-5
V gene: TRBV7-8
CDR3 protein: ASSQGAGWLQETQY

J gene: TRBJ1-5
V gene: TRBV9
CDR3 protein: ASSVGGLRPQH

J gene: TRBJ2-7
V gene: TRBV20-1
CDR3 protein: SARGLVGYEQY

J gene: TRBJ2-1
V gene: TRBV6-2/TRBV6-3
CDR3 protein: ASTNGGTPLEQF

J gene: TRBJ2-3
V gene: TRBV24-1
CDR3 protein: ATSVTDTQY

J gene: TRBJ2-7
V gene: TRBV6-2/TRBV6-3
CDR3 protein: ASSYPDVRDEQY

J gene: TRBJ2-2
V gene: TRBV11-1
CDR3 protein: ASSPNRGGTGELF

J gene: TRBJ1-6
V gene: TRBV20-1
CDR3 protein: SARSTGVRTYNSPLH